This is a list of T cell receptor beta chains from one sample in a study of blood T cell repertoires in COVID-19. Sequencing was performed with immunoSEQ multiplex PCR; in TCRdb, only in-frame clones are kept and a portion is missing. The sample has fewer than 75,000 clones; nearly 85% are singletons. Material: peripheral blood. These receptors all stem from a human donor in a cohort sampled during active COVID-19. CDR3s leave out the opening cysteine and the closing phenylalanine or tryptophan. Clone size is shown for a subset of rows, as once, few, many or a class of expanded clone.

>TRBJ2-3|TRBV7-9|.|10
ASSLEADTQY
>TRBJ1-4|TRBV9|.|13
ASSVGVGADEKLF
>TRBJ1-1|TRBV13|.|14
ASSLGQGIYDTEAF
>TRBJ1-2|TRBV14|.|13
ASSQNLRDSYGYT
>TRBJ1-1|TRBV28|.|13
ASSLAGGFATEAF
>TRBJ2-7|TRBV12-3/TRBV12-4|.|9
ASSVLDEQY
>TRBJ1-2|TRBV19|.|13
ASSIRTGWDYGYT
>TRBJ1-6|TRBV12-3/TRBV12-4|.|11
ASSREYNSPLH
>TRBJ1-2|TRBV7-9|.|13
ASSSGQGANYGYT
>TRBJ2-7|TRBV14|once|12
ASSPHSLSYEQY
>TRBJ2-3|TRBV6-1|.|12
ASSEMRLADTQY
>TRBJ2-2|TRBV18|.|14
ASSPLTGANTGELF
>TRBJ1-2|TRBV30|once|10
AWSLAVGGYT
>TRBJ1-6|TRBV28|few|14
ASSLSTGGINSPLH
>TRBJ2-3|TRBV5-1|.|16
ASSQTPGGGTRTDTQY
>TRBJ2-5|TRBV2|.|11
ASSRSGVETQY
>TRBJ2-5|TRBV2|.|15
ASSNSAGLAGLETQY
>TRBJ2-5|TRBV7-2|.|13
ASSLVAARQETQY
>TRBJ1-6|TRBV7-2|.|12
ASSLVSMNSPLH
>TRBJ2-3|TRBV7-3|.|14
ASSPRPAGSTDTQY
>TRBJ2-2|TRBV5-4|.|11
ASSRDSTGELF
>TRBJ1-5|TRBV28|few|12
ASRPWDNYQPQH
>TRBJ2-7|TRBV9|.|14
ASSVGSGGDSYEQY